A selection of T cell receptor beta chains follows, all from one sample in a study of technical replicates of blood from a handful of donors. Only in-frame clones appear in the TCRdb table, and some are missing; sequencing was by immunoSEQ multiplex PCR. The data contain about 82,000 clones, around 94% of them singletons. The sequencing input was T cells isolated from PBMCs. These receptors were obtained from a human donor in good health. Both conserved end residues are part of each CDR3. Fields, in order: D gene, V gene, J gene, CDR3 length, clone size, CDR3 DNA, CDR3 protein. The D gene is left open where the match is weak. Only part of the rows carry a size: once, few, many, or a class if the clone is expanded.

NA,TRBV11-2,TRBJ1-4,13,NA,TGTGCCAGCAGCTTAACGGGGGGGGAAAAACTGTTTTTT,CASSLTGGEKLFF
TRBD2,TRBV5-1,TRBJ2-7,15,NA,TGCGCCAGCAGCAACGGACTAGCGGAGACCTACGAGCAGTACTTC,CASSNGLAETYEQYF
TRBD1,TRBV28,TRBJ1-5,16,NA,TGTGCCAGCAGTCCGCGGGACAGGGGGTCGAAACAGCCCCAGCATTTT,CASSPRDRGSKQPQHF
NA,TRBV2,TRBJ2-7,14,NA,TGTGCCAGCAGGGCCCTGGGCACCAGGAACGAGCAGTACTTC,CASRALGTRNEQYF
NA,TRBV5-1,TRBJ2-2,15,NA,TGCGCCAGCAGGGGAGGGACAACGAACACCGGGGAGCTGTTTTTT,CASRGGTTNTGELFF
TRBD2,TRBV4-1,TRBJ2-2,18,NA,TGCGCCAGCAGCCAAGATCGGGCAAGGACTAGCAACACCGGGGAGCTGTTTTTT,CASSQDRARTSNTGELFF
NA,TRBV7-3,TRBJ1-5,13,NA,TGTGCCAGCAGCTTAACAAGGGGTCAGCCCCAGCATTTT,CASSLTRGQPQHF
NA,TRBV27,TRBJ1-5,13,NA,TGTGCCAGCAGTAGAGCTCCCAATCAGCCCCAGCATTTT,CASSRAPNQPQHF
TRBD2,TRBV11-1,TRBJ2-7,14,NA,TGTGCCAGCAGCTTAGGTGGGAGGGATTCCGAGCAGTACTTC,CASSLGGRDSEQYF
NA,TRBV6-5,TRBJ1-4,13,NA,TGTGCCAGCAGTTACAGGAGTAATGAAAAACTGTTTTTT,CASSYRSNEKLFF
NA,TRBV5-6,TRBJ1-2,14,NA,TGTGCCAGCAGCCGGATCACAGGGAACTATGGCTACACCTTC,CASSRITGNYGYTF
NA,TRBV6-6,TRBJ2-7,14,NA,TGTGCCAGCACGCAGCGTACAGGGACCCACGAGCAGTACTTC,CASTQRTGTHEQYF
TRBD1,TRBV29-1,TRBJ1-2,13,NA,TGCAGCGTTGACCAGGGGGTCATCTATGGCTACACCTTC,CSVDQGVIYGYTF
NA,TRBV7-9,TRBJ1-1,14,NA,TGTGCCAGCAGCTTAGGAGGGGGTTTTACTGAAGCTTTCTTT,CASSLGGGFTEAFF
NA,TRBV6-6,TRBJ2-6,16,NA,TGTGCCAGCAGTAAAACAGGGCGAGCGGGGGCCAACGTCCTGACTTTC,CASSKTGRAGANVLTF
TRBD1,TRBV4-3,TRBJ2-2,15,once,TGCGCCAGCAGGGGACAGTTCGCGAACACCGGGGAGCTGTTTTTT,CASRGQFANTGELFF
NA,TRBV7-9,TRBJ1-2,13,NA,TGTGCCAGCAGCTTAGTGACAGCGCTTGGCTACACCTTC,CASSLVTALGYTF